The rows below give T cell receptor beta chains drawn from one sample of a study of blood T cell repertoires in COVID-19. Data came from immunoSEQ multiplex PCR; TCRdb stores just in-frame clones and leaves some out. Of approximately 220,000 clones listed, roughly 85% are singletons. The sequenced material came from PBMCs or T cells enriched from blood (not recorded which). Every receptor here comes from a woman in her forties or fifties who had been exposed to COVID-19. The CDR3 runs from the conserved cysteine through the conserved F or W. D genes are given only for firm matches. Not every row has a clone size; where given, it reads once, few, many or a size class.

abundance	j_gene	d_gene	v_gene	CDR3nt	CDR3aa
-	TRBJ2-7	-	TRBV19	TGTGCCAGTAGTATAGATCCCGGAGTTGCCTACGAGCAGTACTTC	CASSIDPGVAYEQYF
-	TRBJ1-1	-	TRBV30	TGTGCCTGGAGTGTATTTGTTGGTAGAGAAGCTTTCTTT	CAWSVFVGREAFF
-	TRBJ2-3	-	TRBV19	TGTGCCAGTAGTATTGCCAGCGTCGGGACAGATACGCAGTATTTT	CASSIASVGTDTQYF
once	TRBJ1-1	-	TRBV7-3	TGTGCCAGCAGCTTATGGGGCAGATTGAACACTGAAGCTTTCTTT	CASSLWGRLNTEAFF
-	TRBJ1-2	-	TRBV6-2/TRBV6-3	TGTGCCAGCAGTTCCACGGGAAGGGAAAATGGCTACACCTTC	CASSSTGRENGYTF
once	TRBJ2-7	TRBD1	TRBV11-2	TGTGCCAGCAGCTTAACGGCAGGGGGCAACGAGCAGTACTTC	CASSLTAGGNEQYF
few	TRBJ2-7	TRBD1	TRBV7-9	TGTGCCAGCAGACAGGGGTTCGCGGGCGAGCAGTACTTC	CASRQGFAGEQYF
-	TRBJ1-2	TRBD1	TRBV5-1	TGCGCCAGCAGCTTAGACGGACAGGGAAGCTATGGCTACACCTTC	CASSLDGQGSYGYTF
-	TRBJ2-3	-	TRBV4-3	TGCGCCAGCAGCCAAGGCGCGATGAATACGCAGTATTTT	CASSQGAMNTQYF
-	TRBJ1-1	TRBD1	TRBV18	TGTGCCAGCTCACAGGGACAGGGTCGAAACACTGAAGCTTTCTTT	CASSQGQGRNTEAFF
many	TRBJ1-2	TRBD1	TRBV10-2	TGCGCCAGCAGTGCCAGGACAGGGGCCCACAACTATGGCTACACCTTC	CASSARTGAHNYGYTF
-	TRBJ2-2	-	TRBV29-1	TGCAGCGCGTCGGCGGGGGCAGCCGGGGAGCTGTTTTTT	CSASAGAAGELFF
few	TRBJ2-2	TRBD2	TRBV5-1	TGCGCCAGCAGCCCTAGCCCCGCTAGCGGGGGGGGATTCACCGGGGAGCTGTTTTTT	CASSPSPASGGGFTGELFF
-	TRBJ2-7	TRBD1	TRBV18	TGTGCCAGCTCATCCTACCGGGGACAGGGGACGTTAAGCTCCTACGAGCAGTACTTC	CASSSYRGQGTLSSYEQYF
-	TRBJ1-1	TRBD1	TRBV30	TGTGCCTGGAGGACGACAGGGCCGAACACTGAAGCTTTCTTT	CAWRTTGPNTEAFF
-	TRBJ2-7	TRBD1	TRBV18	TGTGCCAGCTCACCACGACAGGGCAACTACGAGCAGTACTTC	CASSPRQGNYEQYF
-	TRBJ1-5	TRBD1	TRBV18	TGTGCCAGCTCACCGGTACCTATTGACAGGGGACATCAGCCCCAGCATTTT	CASSPVPIDRGHQPQHF
-	TRBJ1-1	-	TRBV5-1	TGCGCCAGCAGCTTGAAGAGAGGGGGCACTGAAGCTTTCTTT	CASSLKRGGTEAFF
-	TRBJ1-1	-	TRBV4-3	TGCGCCAGCAGCCTCCAAGGGGGAGGGGAAGCTTTCTTT	CASSLQGGGEAFF
-	TRBJ1-2	TRBD1	TRBV30	TGTGCCTGGAGTGGGACAGGGTATGGCTACACCTTC	CAWSGTGYGYTF
-	TRBJ1-2	TRBD1	TRBV19	TGTGCCAGTAGTTCGTGGGACAGGGAGAACTATGGCTACACCTTC	CASSSWDRENYGYTF
-	TRBJ1-5	TRBD1	TRBV24-1	TGTGCCACCAGTGAGGGGACAGGGGGAAATCAGCCCCAGCATTTT	CATSEGTGGNQPQHF
-	TRBJ2-3	-	TRBV5-1	TGCGCCAGCAGCTTGGAAGCAGCGGCGAGCACAGATACGCAGTATTTT	CASSLEAAASTDTQYF
-	TRBJ2-5	-	TRBV7-2	TGTGCCAGCAGTTCCCCGAGGGGGGGCCATCAAGAGACCCAGTACTTC	CASSSPRGGHQETQYF
-	TRBJ2-1	TRBD2	TRBV4-3	TGCGCCAGCAGCCAAGTCACTAGCGGGGGTAATGAGCAGTTCTTC	CASSQVTSGGNEQFF
-	TRBJ2-1	TRBD1	TRBV12-3/TRBV12-4	TGTGCCAGCAGTTCGACAGGGAGCGATGGGCAGTTCTTC	CASSSTGSDGQFF
once	TRBJ2-2	-	TRBV10-3	TGTGCCATCAGGAGGGACACCTACACCGGGGAGCTGTTTTTT	CAIRRDTYTGELFF
-	TRBJ1-2	TRBD1	TRBV7-9	TGTGCCAGCAGCCCGGGACAGTCGTTCTATGGCTACACCTTC	CASSPGQSFYGYTF
-	TRBJ2-6	-	TRBV6-5	TGTGCCAGCAGTACCAGCTCTGGGGCCAACGTCCTGACTTTC	CASSTSSGANVLTF
few	TRBJ1-3	TRBD1	TRBV7-2	TGTGCCAGCAGCATGGGGACAGCCGGAAACACCATATATTTT	CASSMGTAGNTIYF
once	TRBJ1-1	-	TRBV6-5	TGTGCCAGCAGTTACTCCGGGGAGGAAGCTTTCTTT	CASSYSGEEAFF
-	TRBJ1-6	TRBD1	TRBV9	TGTGCCAGCAGCCCCACCGACAGGGATAATTCACCCCTCCACTTT	CASSPTDRDNSPLHF
-	TRBJ1-1	TRBD1	TRBV10-3	TGTGCCCTCCGGGACAGGGATGAGACTGAAGCTTTCTTT	CALRDRDETEAFF
-	TRBJ1-1	-	TRBV2	TGTGCCAGCAGGACCGCAGGAGGAAGAGTTGAAGCTTTCTTT	CASRTAGGRVEAFF
-	TRBJ1-1	-	TRBV9	TGTGCCAGCAGCGTAGCAGGGAACACTGAAGCTTTCTTT	CASSVAGNTEAFF
few	TRBJ1-4	-	TRBV7-2	TGTGCCAGCAGGAAGGGGGGGATCATGTCAACTAATGAAAAACTGTTTTTT	CASRKGGIMSTNEKLFF
-	TRBJ1-3	-	TRBV7-6	TGTGCCAGCAGCTTAGGACAGCTAAGTGGAAACACCATATATTTT	CASSLGQLSGNTIYF
-	TRBJ1-2	-	TRBV10-3	TGTGCCATCAGACAGGGCTCGGAAGGCTACACCTTC	CAIRQGSEGYTF
-	TRBJ1-1	-	TRBV18	TGTGCCAGCTCATTCGGCACTGAAGCTTTCTTT	CASSFGTEAFF